A selection of T cell receptor beta chains follows, all from one sample in a study of cytomegalovirus exposure and HLA in healthy donors. Libraries were prepared by immunoSEQ multiplex PCR; TCRdb keeps only in-frame clonotypes and omits some of them. This sample yields some 120,000 clones, of which 77% are seen a single time; about 10% belongs to the top ten. Sequenced material: PBMCs. The receptors here all came from a middle-aged man in good health and CMV-seropositive. CDR3s include the opening cysteine and the closing phenylalanine or tryptophan. A D gene is named only where the DNA matches it firmly. The listing skips clone size in some rows; elsewhere it reads once, few, many or a size class.

CDR3 length,D gene,J gene,V gene,clone size,CDR3 protein,CDR3 DNA
12,-,TRBJ2-5,TRBV6-5,-,CATQQVQETQYF,TGTGCCACCCAACAGGTCCAAGAGACCCAGTACTTC
15,TRBD1,TRBJ1-2,TRBV5-4,-,CASSDIGGAFEGYTF,TGTGCCAGCAGCGACATAGGGGGCGCGTTTGAGGGCTACACCTTC
14,-,TRBJ2-5,TRBV18,-,CASSLAGGQETQYF,TGTGCCAGCTCATTAGCAGGAGGACAAGAGACCCAGTACTTC
16,TRBD1,TRBJ1-2,TRBV5-1,-,CASSAQTGIVLNGYTF,TGCGCCAGCAGCGCACAGACAGGGATCGTCTTGAATGGCTACACCTTC
15,-,TRBJ2-5,TRBV4-2,-,CASSQVSGGRETQYF,TGTGCCAGCAGCCAAGTTAGCGGAGGGAGAGAGACCCAGTACTTC
15,-,TRBJ1-6,TRBV9,few,CASRWGDHYNSPLHF,TGTGCCAGCAGGTGGGGAGACCACTATAATTCACCCCTCCACTTT
15,TRBD1,TRBJ2-6,TRBV4-1,-,CASSRDSSGANVLTF,TGCGCCAGCAGCCGGGACAGCTCTGGGGCCAACGTCCTGACTTTC
16,TRBD1,TRBJ1-5,TRBV28,-,CASSFQDRDSNQPQHF,TGTGCCAGCAGTTTCCAGGACAGGGATAGCAATCAGCCCCAGCATTTT
14,TRBD2,TRBJ2-5,TRBV28,-,CASSRGVLGETQYF,TGTGCCAGCAGCCGGGGGGTTTTGGGGGAGACCCAGTACTTC
17,TRBD2,TRBJ2-3,TRBV18,-,CASSPLGGKSSTDTQYF,TGTGCCAGCTCACCACTCGGGGGGAAAAGTAGCACAGATACGCAGTATTTT
14,-,TRBJ2-5,TRBV28,-,CASSFFSSQEAQYF,TGTGCCAGCAGTTTTTTTTCCAGCCAAGAGGCCCAGTACTTC
15,-,TRBJ2-7,TRBV9,-,CASSVGQSPSYEQYF,TGTGCCAGCAGCGTAGGGCAATCTCCCTCCTACGAGCAGTACTTC
17,TRBD1,TRBJ1-2,TRBV7-2,once,CASSTQAGTGPNYGYTF,TGTGCCAGCAGCACACAGGCGGGGACAGGGCCTAACTATGGCTACACCTTC
14,TRBD1,TRBJ1-5,TRBV2,few,CASSGGQGNQPQHF,TGTGCCAGCAGTGGGGGACAGGGGAATCAGCCCCAGCATTTT
16,-,TRBJ1-1,TRBV4-1,few,CASSQEPGEGNTEAFF,TGCGCCAGCAGCCAAGAGCCAGGGGAGGGGAACACTGAAGCTTTCTTT
14,TRBD2,TRBJ2-3,TRBV5-4,few,CASSLVAGKDTQYF,TGTGCCAGCAGCTTGGTAGCGGGAAAGGATACGCAGTATTTT
15,-,TRBJ1-5,TRBV7-8,-,CASSLGQVVRQPQHF,TGTGCCAGCAGCTTAGGACAGGTCGTTAGGCAGCCCCAGCATTTT